This T cell receptor (beta chain) was profiled in a study of T cell repertoires in cytomegalovirus infection. Germline V gene data show CDR1 as MGHDK and CDR2 as SYGVNS. This CDR3 spans 14 amino acids. V shed 3 bases and J shed 2 bases, with 10 bases lying between them. TCRdb reprocessed the reads via MiXCR and lists one record per CDR3 protein. Of 150,000 to 200,000 distinct CDR3 sequences in the sample, approximately 15% were seen once. A few counts support this clonotype. Material: PBMCs. The chain carries TRBV25-1 and TRBJ2-5, with D perhaps TRBD1 or TRBD2 (5 bases each). This TCR was sampled from a human donor in good health (CMV status not recorded). Some clones in this sample may be carry-over from other donors' samples. CDR3 sequence: CASSDQGAQETQYF. In nucleotides, the CDR3 is TGTGCCAGCAGTGACCAGGGAGCACAAGAGACCCAGTACTTC.